The T cell receptor beta chain under discussion was sequenced for a study of T cell responses to AZD1222 COVID-19 vaccine (dated by TCRdb to 2020 to 2023). Context from the whole study: Because spike-specific TCR depth and breadth did not differ between the two schedules, AZD1222 recipients who got a second dose at roughly 4 weeks were pooled with those who got a second dose at roughly 12 weeks. Trial participants were enrolled by age into subgroups of 18-55, 56-69 and 70-plus years, and around 150, 28 and 57 TCR-sequenced participants, respectively, were included in these subgroups. A total of around 240 trial participants underwent TCR sequencing, of whom more than 200 had received two doses of AZD1222 and around 25 had received two doses of the MenACWY control vaccine.

What the study reported, not specific to this receptor: No day 14 peak-response samples were available, so repertoires were characterized only after the peak T cell response. Nearly half of unique spike-specific TCRs reportedly recognized epitopes outside regions mutated in the B.1.351 and B.1.1.7 variants. The whole spike protein was spanned by vaccine-associated CD4 TCRs, and dominant responses were seen in regions 160-218 and 743-854. Conclusions about previously exposed vaccinees are limited because only 6 or 7 AZD1222 recipients were SARS-CoV-2 seropositive at baseline. Spike-specific TCR breadth and depth rose significantly after two AZD1222 doses compared with day 0 and with MenACWY recipients. Participants were mostly white British and included more females than males, and it was suggested by the authors that clonal diversity may have been underestimated. In the small 56-69-year group, the increase in depth fell short of significance, most likely because of low power.

The CDR3 runs 15 residues from the cysteine to the phenylalanine. The only DNA kept is the CDR3, 45 bases in frame from the first base. V is clipped by 2 bases and J by 4 bases, and the sequence between their germline boundaries is 14 bases long. CDR1 and CDR2, per the germline V gene, are MNHNS and SASEGT. On this clone: Its antigen is unknown. No much larger clonotype is one base removed from it; base qualities were not supplied.

The CDR3 regions of human TCRbeta chains were analyzed by immunosequencing. The authors' analysis ran thus. Repertoire TCRs were checked for matches against a reference library of SARS-CoV-2-specific TCRs that had been generated using the MIRA antigen-specificity platform. Breadth was defined as the fraction of unique TCRs that were SARS-CoV-2-associated, and depth was defined as the fraction of total T cells that were SARS-CoV-2-associated. Using the MIRA data, every spike-specific TCR was mapped to the spike region that the TCR reacted to and assigned to either a CD4 or a CD8 class. Log10-transformed breadth and depth values were compared by one-way ANOVA with Sidak's multiple comparisons tests. In TCRdb, the immuneACCESS table is reduced to in-frame sequences with V and J assigned. These tables do not hold every clone; where another copy was compared, an unresolved V gene accounts for under half, and the others remain unexplained. From that table come the V and J calls and clone size; the DNA was used to work out D and trimming. The sample contains some 30,000 clones, more than 85% of them found a single time. The ten biggest clones cover about 41% of the sample.

In light of the paper, this sample's time point label describes: baseline before first vaccination. Vaccinee samples came from UK trials COV001 and COV002, including a single-blind randomized controlled phase 2/3 trial of AZD1222 (ChAdOx1 nCoV-19) in healthy adults. For TCRbeta chain sequencing, PBMC samples from trial participants were taken at day 0 and at day 28 after the second dose. The source is an adult in good health. The chain uses TRBV6-1 and TRBJ1-1; the D gene is not confidently resolved. The specimen was peripheral blood, collected on day 0 of AZD1222 vaccination. DNA sequence: TGTGCCAGCAGTGAATTCGTTGGATTGTCCACTGAAGCTTTCTTT. Its translation reads: CASSEFVGLSTEAFF.